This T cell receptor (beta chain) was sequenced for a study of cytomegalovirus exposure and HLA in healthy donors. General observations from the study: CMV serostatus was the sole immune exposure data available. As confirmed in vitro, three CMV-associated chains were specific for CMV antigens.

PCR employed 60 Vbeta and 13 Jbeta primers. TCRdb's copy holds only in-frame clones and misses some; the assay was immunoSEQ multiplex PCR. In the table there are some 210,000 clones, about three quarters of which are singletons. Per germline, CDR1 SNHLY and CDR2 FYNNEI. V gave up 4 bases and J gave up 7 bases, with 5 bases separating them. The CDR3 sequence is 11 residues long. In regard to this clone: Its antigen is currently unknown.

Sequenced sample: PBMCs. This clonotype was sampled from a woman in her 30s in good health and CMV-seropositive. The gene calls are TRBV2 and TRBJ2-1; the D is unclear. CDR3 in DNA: TGTGCCAGCAGTGTCTTTAATGAGCAGTTCTTC. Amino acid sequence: CASSVFNEQFF.